The following is a T cell receptor (beta chain) sequence with its context. It was CD45RO-negative cells, positively selected for CCR7, that made up naive CD8 cells, with terminally differentiated effector memory CD45RA+ cells excluded. The source of the sample is a study of shared clonotypes between healthy human individuals. Across the study: CD4 naive and memory got three plates each, CD8 naive two, CD8 memory one.

The genomic DNA of each subset was split evenly across several immunoSEQ plates. Method: immunoSEQ multiplex PCR; TCRdb's copy keeps in-frame clones and lacks some. This table has around 2,000,000 clones, roughly 95% appearing once. V lost 4 bases to trimming and J lost 8 bases; unmatched junction nucleotides: 9. Looked up from germline, CDR1 is SGHNT and CDR2 is YYREEE (reference sequence). The CDR3 spans 15 residues. Material for sequencing was naive CD8+ T cells sorted from blood. This receptor was obtained from a man between 18 and 35 years old in good health. The chain joins TRBV5-4 to TRBJ2-1; 10 nucleotides line up with TRBD2. This CDR3 reads CASSPVGTSEYEQFF. The CDR3 DNA reads TGTGCCAGCAGCCCCGTTGGGACTAGCGAGTATGAGCAGTTCTTC.